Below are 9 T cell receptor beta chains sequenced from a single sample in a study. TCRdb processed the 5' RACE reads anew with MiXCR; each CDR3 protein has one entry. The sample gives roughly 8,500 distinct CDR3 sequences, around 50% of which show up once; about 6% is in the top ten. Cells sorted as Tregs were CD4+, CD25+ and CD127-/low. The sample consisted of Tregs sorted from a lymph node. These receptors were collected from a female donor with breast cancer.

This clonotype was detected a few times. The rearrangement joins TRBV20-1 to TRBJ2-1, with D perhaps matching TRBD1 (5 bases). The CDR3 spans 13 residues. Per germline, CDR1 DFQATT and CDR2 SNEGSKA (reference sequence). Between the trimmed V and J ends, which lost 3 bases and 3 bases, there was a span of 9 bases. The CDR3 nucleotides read TGCAGTGCTAGTGGCAGGGACTACAATGAGCAGTTCTTC. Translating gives CSASGRDYNEQFF.

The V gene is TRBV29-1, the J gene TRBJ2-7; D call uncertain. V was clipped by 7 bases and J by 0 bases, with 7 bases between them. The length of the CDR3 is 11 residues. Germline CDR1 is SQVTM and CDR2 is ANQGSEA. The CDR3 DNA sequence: TGCAGCGGTCGAACCTCCTACGAGCAGTACTTC. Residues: CSGRTSYEQYF.

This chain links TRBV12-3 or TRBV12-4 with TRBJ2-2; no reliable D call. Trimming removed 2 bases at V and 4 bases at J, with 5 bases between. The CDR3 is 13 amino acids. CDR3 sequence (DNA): TGTGCCAGCAGTTTATGGACCACCGGGGAGCTGTTTTTT. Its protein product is CASSLWTTGELFF.

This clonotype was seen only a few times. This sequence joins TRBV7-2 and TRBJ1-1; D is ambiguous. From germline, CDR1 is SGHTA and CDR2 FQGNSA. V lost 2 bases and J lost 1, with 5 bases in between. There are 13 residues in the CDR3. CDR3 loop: CASSLQRNTEAFF. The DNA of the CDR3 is TGTGCCAGCAGCTTACAGAGGAACACTGAAGCTTTCTTT.

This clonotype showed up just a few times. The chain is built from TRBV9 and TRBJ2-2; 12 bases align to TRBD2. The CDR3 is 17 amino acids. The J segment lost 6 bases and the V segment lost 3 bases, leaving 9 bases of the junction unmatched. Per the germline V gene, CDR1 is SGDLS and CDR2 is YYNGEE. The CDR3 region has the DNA TGTGCCAGCAGCGGGGAGACTAGCGGGAGTATTTCCGGGGAGCTGTTTTTT. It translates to CASSGETSGSISGELFF.

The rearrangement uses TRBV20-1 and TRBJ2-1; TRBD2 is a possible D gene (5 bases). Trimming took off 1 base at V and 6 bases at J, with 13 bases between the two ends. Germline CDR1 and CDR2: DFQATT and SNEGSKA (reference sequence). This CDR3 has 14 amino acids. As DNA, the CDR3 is TGCAGTGCTAGAGCTTTAAGGAGGCTCAATGAGCAGTTCTTC. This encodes CSARALRRLNEQFF.

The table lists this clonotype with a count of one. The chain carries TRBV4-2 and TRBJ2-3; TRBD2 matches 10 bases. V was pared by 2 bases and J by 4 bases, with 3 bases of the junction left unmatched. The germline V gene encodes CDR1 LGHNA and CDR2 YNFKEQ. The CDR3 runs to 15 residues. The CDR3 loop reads CASSQRLAGADTQYF. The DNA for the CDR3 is TGTGCCAGCAGCCAACGGCTAGCGGGAGCAGATACGCAGTATTTT.

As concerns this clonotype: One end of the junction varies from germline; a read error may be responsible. CDR3 sequence (DNA): TGTGCCAGCAGCCTAGAACAGAACACTGAAGCTTTCTTT. This gives the protein CASSLEQNTEAFF. This chain connects TRBV11-3 to TRBJ1-1; D gene ambiguous. Germline V gene lookup returns CDR1 SGHNT and CDR2 YENEEA. This CDR3 spans 13 amino acids.

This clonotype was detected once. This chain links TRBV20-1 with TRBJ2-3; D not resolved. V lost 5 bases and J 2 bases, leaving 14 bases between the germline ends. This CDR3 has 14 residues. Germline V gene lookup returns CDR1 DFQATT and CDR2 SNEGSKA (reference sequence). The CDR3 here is CSASRSEDTDTQYF. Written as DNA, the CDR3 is TGCAGTGCTTCACGGAGTGAGGACACAGATACGCAGTATTTT.